This T cell receptor (beta chain) was recorded in a study of blood T cell repertoires in COVID-19. Across the study: The study drew acute and convalescent COVID-19 samples from the United States, Italy and Spain.

This table comes from immunoSEQ multiplex PCR, and its TCRdb copy is limited to in-frame clones, with some not included. The sample has around 47,000 clones, more than 75% seen once. Germline-derived CDR1 and CDR2 are SNHLY and FYNNEI. The CDR3 totals 15 residues. The ends were cut back, 4 bases at V and 0 bases at J, with 9 bases in the middle. What was sequenced was peripheral blood. The chain links TRBV2 to TRBJ2-2; tentative D call: TRBD2 (5 bases). This clonotype was obtained from a man between 50 and 59 years old with active COVID-19. The CDR3 reads CASSGYGTNTGELFF. CDR3 in DNA: TGTGCCAGCAGTGGGTACGGGACGAACACCGGGGAGCTGTTTTTT.